The subject of this entry is one TCR beta chain. What it binds is unknown. This sample stems from a study of cytomegalovirus exposure and HLA in healthy donors. Study conclusions and caveats: Cytomegalovirus status was reportedly diagnosed by the classifier with high sensitivity and specificity.

The ends lost 3 bases at V and 2 bases at J; junction bases unmatched: 5. Germline lookup yields CDR1 LNHDA and CDR2 SQIVND (reference sequence). There are 16 residues in the CDR3. The study ran its PCR with 60 Vbeta and 13 Jbeta primers. Assay used: immunoSEQ multiplex PCR; TCRdb lists only in-frame clones, some missing. The profile covers roughly 100,000 clones, with 83% appearing a single time and 5% to 6.5% taken by the ten largest. The material sequenced was PBMCs. The sequence was obtained from a man in his late teens or twenties in good health and CMV-seronegative. This chain links TRBV19 with TRBJ1-3; 9 bases match TRBD1. The chain's CDR3 is CASSISRTGAGNTIYF. The DNA for the CDR3 is TGTGCCAGTAGTATCTCCAGGACAGGGGCTGGAAACACCATATATTTT. Full variable domain (rest looked up from reference TRBV19 and TRBJ1-3): DGGITQSPKYLFRKEGQNVTLSCEQNLNHDAMYWYRQDPGQGLRLIYYSQIVNDFQKGDIAEGYSVSREKKESFPLTVTSAQKNPTAFYLCASSISRTGAGNTIYFGEGSWLTVV.